This T cell receptor beta chain comes out of a study of T-cell memory formation after mild COVID-19 (dated by TCRdb to about 2021). Regarding the research as a whole: TCR sequence clusters from the two donors were found to be largely donor specific. In a couple of donors, T-cell clones that expanded and contracted after mild COVID-19 were tracked by sequencing TCRalpha and TCRbeta repertoires over time. Two young, previously healthy adult volunteers, one female and one male, were included in the cohort.

The research as a whole found: Contracting CD4+ clones turned up mainly in the CM and EM memory subsets, whereas EMRA was where CD8+ clones were enriched. Only a couple of mild cases were covered in the study, and larger cohorts including severe cases with pre-infection samples were considered necessary. From day 15 to 85, contracting clones showed balanced CD4/CD8 phenotypes, whereas a second wave of clones that expanded from day 15 to 37 leaned towards CD4+. Some responding clones were found in pre-infection memory, which suggests that pre-existing cross-reactive memory T cells took part in the SARS-CoV-2 response. SARS-CoV-2 specificity of the second-wave clones peaking on day 37 was not confirmed.

Ficoll-Paque density gradient centrifugation was the method used to isolate PBMCs. This clonotype has just a few counts. This clone's antigen is unknown. Base qualities are not provided; no much larger clone lies one nucleotide away. The instrument was an Illumina NovaSeq 6000. TCRalpha and TCRbeta cDNA libraries were constructed by 5'RACE with constant-segment primers, with sample barcodes and unique molecular identifiers being introduced. RNA was extracted from every sample with Trizol reagent. Amplification of the libraries took two PCR steps, and the second step added a second sample barcode plus Illumina TruSeq adapters. Sequencing of libraries was performed on an Illumina NovaSeq with 2 x 150 bp paired-end reads. The authors processed their data as follows. Reads were demultiplexed and collapsed into UMI-guided consensus sequences with migec v1.2.7. Using mixcr v2.1.11, UMI consensuses were aligned to TRA and TRB V and J templates and then assembled into clonotypes. Clonotypes were classified as expanded or contracted when called significant by both edgeR and NoisET, with noise models trained on biological replicates. For edgeR calls, the thresholds were a false discovery rate-adjusted p below 0.01 and a log2 fold-change of 1. As an exploratory analysis of dynamics, max-normalized trajectories of the 1000 most abundant clonotypes were examined with PCA combined with hierarchical clustering. Separately sequenced CD4+ and CD8+ repertoires were used to assign the CD4 or CD8 phenotype of responding clones. The public reads were reprocessed in TCRdb via fastp at Q25 and MiXCR, keeping in-frame beta chains. Records with the same CDR3 protein are collapsed into one entry carrying the most frequent genes and DNA. TCRdb, rather than the study authors, made the V and J calls. Recorded for this sample are hundreds of thousands of distinct CDR3 sequences; approximately 15% of them occurred a single time. 20% to 25% of the sample comes from the top ten.

Sequences were obtained from PBMCs or a T cell subset sorted from them (not recorded which). The receptor comes from a man between 18 and 29 years old who had mild COVID-19 (a few samples of this study predate the infection). The sample titles of this study are shuffled in the database, so cell type and time point are left out; the donor was told from shared clones.

This receptor has the CDR3 CASSPDKGASTDTQYF. The DNA sequence is TGCGCCAGCAGCCCGGACAAAGGGGCTAGCACAGATACGCAGTATTTT. Recombination connected TRBV5-1 to TRBJ2-3, and perhaps TRBD1 as D gene, on 5 matching bases. The germline V gene sets CDR1 to SGHRS and CDR2 to YFSETQ. The CDR3 holds 16 amino acids from the cysteine to the phenylalanine. Left in the record is the CDR3 DNA by itself, 48 bases read in frame from the first base. Trimming takes 4 bases from V and 0 bases from J, and the germline ends sit 15 bases apart.